This T cell receptor beta chain was profiled in a study of T cell responses to AZD1222 COVID-19 vaccine. Regarding the study as a whole: Spike-wide coverage was observed for vaccine-associated CD4 TCRs, with dominant responses at 160-218 and 743-854.

With regard to this clone: Its specificity is unknown.

Sequencing used immunoSEQ multiplex PCR; TCRdb keeps in-frame clones, though not all of them. This table has 60,000 to 80,000 clones, 60% to 85% appearing once. After removal of 6 bases from V and 7 bases from J, the junction contained 9 bases not matched to a gene. The germline gives CDR1 LGHDT, CDR2 YNNKEL (reference sequence). The length of the CDR3 is 16 residues. The sample here was peripheral blood, taken 28 days after the second AZD1222 dose. The receptor's source is an adult who received the AZD1222 COVID-19 vaccine. This sequence joins TRBV3-1 (or the pseudogene TRBV3-2) and TRBJ2-2, with TRBD2 matching over 12 bases. The CDR3 reads CASSQTSGGIRGELFF. The DNA for the CDR3 is TGTGCCAGCAGTCAGACTAGCGGGGGAATACGCGGGGAGCTGTTTTTT.